The clone carrying this T cell receptor beta chain was observed many times. The target antigen is unknown. V lost 7 bases to trimming and J lost 7 bases; unmatched junction nucleotides: 18. The CDR3 contains 16 residues. Germline loops: CDR1 SGHTA, CDR2 FQGNSA. The data stem from a study of T cells after yellow fever vaccination. Whole-study results and caveats: Highly abundant clonotypes carried over from the bulk population could end up in FACS-sorted repertoires as contaminants. Secondary responses were weaker yet peaked faster, day 5 versus 15. Just a small share of clonotypes turned up in the CD4 compartment as well as the CD8 compartment.

Researchers made TCR cDNA using 5'RACE template switching, and this step added a universal primer site and UMIs. TCRdb ran MiXCR on the 5' RACE reads and lists one entry per CDR3 protein. The sample holds 250,000 or so distinct CDR3 sequences, around 6.7% seen once. The receptor's source is a young man who received the YFV17D yellow fever vaccine. Material: CD4+ T cells sorted from PBMCs, obtained on the day of the yellow fever booster vaccination. The chain joins TRBV7-2 to TRBJ1-2; 7 nucleotides align to TRBD1. The CDR3 region is CASNLQPDREGGGYTF. CDR3 DNA: TGTGCCAGCAACCTCCAACCCGACAGGGAGGGTGGTGGCTACACCTTC.